This entry is about one T cell receptor (beta chain). Its cognate antigen is unknown. The data were taken from a study of OX40 agonist ivuxolimab in advanced cancers. CDR1 is MNHNS, CDR2 SASEGT, per germline. With 3 bases removed from V and 8 bases from J, the gap between germline ends came to 16 bases. The CDR3 length is 14 residues. The data were produced by immunoSEQ multiplex PCR, yet TCRdb's version contains in-frame clones alone and is incomplete. The profile covers approximately 58,000 clones, with around 90% appearing a single time and approximately 3.5% taken by the ten largest. Notes on the study in general: More expanded clones were seen, on average, in CD8+ T cells than in CD4+.

This chain joins TRBV6-1 and TRBJ1-1, with a possible D match to TRBD1 (5 bases). The receptor was derived from an adult with an advanced solid tumor such as melanoma, head and neck, liver or kidney cancer. The source was CD4+ or CD8+ T cells sorted from blood, collected in a trial of the OX40 agonist ivuxolimab. CDR3 DNA: TGTGCCAGCAGTGAGAGCTGGACAAGCAGCGAAGCTTTCTTT. This sequence encodes CASSESWTSSEAFF.